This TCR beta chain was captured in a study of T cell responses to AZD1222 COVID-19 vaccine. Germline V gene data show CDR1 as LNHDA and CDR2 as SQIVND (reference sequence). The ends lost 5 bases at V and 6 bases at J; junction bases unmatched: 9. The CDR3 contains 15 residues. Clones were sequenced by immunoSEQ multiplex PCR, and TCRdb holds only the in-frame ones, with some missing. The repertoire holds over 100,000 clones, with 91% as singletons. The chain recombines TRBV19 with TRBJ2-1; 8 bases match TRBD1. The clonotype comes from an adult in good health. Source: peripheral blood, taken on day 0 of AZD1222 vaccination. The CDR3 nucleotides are TGTGCCAGTAGTCCCAGGACAGGGATCAGCAATGAGCAGTTCTTC. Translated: CASSPRTGISNEQFF.